These T cell receptor beta chains were read from a single sample in a study of regulatory T cells in long-lasting Graves disease. TCRdb analysed the multiplex PCR reads with MiXCR anew, one entry per CDR3 protein. The profile shows about 430,000 distinct CDR3 sequences, around 23% of them singletons. Sequenced here: peripheral blood mononuclear cells (PBMCs), sampled when the disease was refractory, from a patient treated with antithyroid drugs. Receptors were obtained from a female donor with Graves disease. CDR3s include the opening cysteine and the closing phenylalanine or tryptophan. A D gene is named only where the DNA matches it firmly. Expanded clones get a size class; other rows say once, few or many, or leave the size out.

abundance: few
d_gene: TRBD2
v_gene: TRBV19
j_gene: TRBJ2-2
CDR3nt: TGTGCCAGTAGTTCGACTAGCGGGAGACGCACCGGGGAGCTGTTTTTT
CDR3aa: CASSSTSGRRTGELFF

abundance: NA
d_gene: NA
v_gene: TRBV28
j_gene: TRBJ2-7
CDR3nt: TGTGCCAGCAGTCCCCCGGGCTCCTACGAGCTGTACTTC
CDR3aa: CASSPPGSYELYF

abundance: many
d_gene: NA
v_gene: TRBV2
j_gene: TRBJ1-2
CDR3nt: TGTGCCAGCAGTGCGGGGGGCGGAATCTATGGCTACACCTTC
CDR3aa: CASSAGGGIYGYTF

abundance: NA
d_gene: NA
v_gene: TRBV7-9
j_gene: TRBJ1-5
CDR3nt: TGTGCCAGCAGCGCGTCAGGGAAAGACAATCAGCCCCAGCATTTT
CDR3aa: CASSASGKDNQPQHF

abundance: many
d_gene: TRBD1
v_gene: TRBV28
j_gene: TRBJ1-2
CDR3nt: TGTGCCAGCAGCTCTCCCGGGACAGGGTTAAAGAACTATGGCTACACCTTC
CDR3aa: CASSSPGTGLKNYGYTF

abundance: few
d_gene: TRBD1
v_gene: TRBV20-1
j_gene: TRBJ1-1
CDR3nt: TGCAGTGCGCGCCGGACAGGGGGCACTGAAGCTTTCTTT
CDR3aa: CSARRTGGTEAFF

abundance: few
d_gene: NA
v_gene: TRBV6-2/TRBV6-3
j_gene: TRBJ2-3
CDR3nt: TGTGCCAGCAGAGCTACCACAGATACGCAGTATTTT
CDR3aa: CASRATTDTQYF

abundance: many
d_gene: NA
v_gene: TRBV10-1
j_gene: TRBJ2-7
CDR3nt: TGCGCCAGCAGTGAGTCTCGGGATAGCCTGTTCTGGTCCTACGAGCAGTACTTC
CDR3aa: CASSESRDSLFWSYEQYF

abundance: few
d_gene: NA
v_gene: TRBV10-3
j_gene: TRBJ1-6
CDR3nt: TGTGCCATCAGTGACAGGGTATACTCACCCCTCCACTTT
CDR3aa: CAISDRVYSPLHF

abundance: few
d_gene: TRBD1
v_gene: TRBV19
j_gene: TRBJ1-5
CDR3nt: TGTGCCAGTAGTATAGAAGTGGGACAGGGGGCCAATCAGCCCCAGCATTTT
CDR3aa: CASSIEVGQGANQPQHF

abundance: many
d_gene: NA
v_gene: TRBV12-3/TRBV12-4
j_gene: TRBJ2-2
CDR3nt: TGTGCCAGCAGACTCCAGGCGGTCTCGAACACCGGGGAGCTGTTTTTT
CDR3aa: CASRLQAVSNTGELFF

abundance: many
d_gene: TRBD1
v_gene: TRBV28
j_gene: TRBJ2-7
CDR3nt: TGTGCCAGCAGTTTCCCGAACCGGGACAGGGCGAGCTACGAGCAGTACTTC
CDR3aa: CASSFPNRDRASYEQYF

abundance: NA
d_gene: NA
v_gene: TRBV19
j_gene: TRBJ2-7
CDR3nt: TGTGCCAGTAGTATCGGGGCTAACTCCTACGAGCAGTACTTC
CDR3aa: CASSIGANSYEQYF

abundance: many
d_gene: NA
v_gene: TRBV28
j_gene: TRBJ2-5
CDR3nt: TGTGCCAGCAGTTTACGGGGAGTCCTGGAGACCCAGTACTTC
CDR3aa: CASSLRGVLETQYF

abundance: NA
d_gene: TRBD1
v_gene: TRBV14
j_gene: TRBJ1-1
CDR3nt: TGTGCCAGCAGCCGAGACAGGGGAGGAGTGAACACTGAAGCTTTCTTT
CDR3aa: CASSRDRGGVNTEAFF

abundance: NA
d_gene: NA
v_gene: TRBV29-1
j_gene: TRBJ2-7
CDR3nt: TGCAGCGTTACCCTGGGGAGCTCCTACGAGCAGTACTTC
CDR3aa: CSVTLGSSYEQYF

abundance: few
d_gene: NA
v_gene: TRBV28
j_gene: TRBJ2-3
CDR3nt: TGTGCCAGCAGCCACACTCACCCCACAGATACGCAGTATTTT
CDR3aa: CASSHTHPTDTQYF

abundance: NA
d_gene: TRBD1
v_gene: TRBV7-2
j_gene: TRBJ2-5
CDR3nt: TGTGCCAGCAGCTTTCTGACAGGGGGAGAGACCCAGTACTTC
CDR3aa: CASSFLTGGETQYF

abundance: few
d_gene: NA
v_gene: TRBV18
j_gene: TRBJ2-7
CDR3nt: TGTGCCAGCTCACCACCTTATCAATACGAGCAGTACTTC
CDR3aa: CASSPPYQYEQYF

abundance: NA
d_gene: NA
v_gene: TRBV20-1
j_gene: TRBJ2-5
CDR3nt: TGCAGTGCTAGAAGGGCGGGGTTACTCCAAGAGACCCAGTACTTC
CDR3aa: CSARRAGLLQETQYF

abundance: few
d_gene: NA
v_gene: TRBV2
j_gene: TRBJ2-2
CDR3nt: TGTGCCAGCACCCTCTGGGGGGAGGGGGAGCTGTTTTTT
CDR3aa: CASTLWGEGELFF

abundance: many
d_gene: TRBD2
v_gene: TRBV11-2
j_gene: TRBJ2-7
CDR3nt: TGTGCCAGCAGCCTCGGGACTAGCGGGAGCAACGAGCAGTACTTC
CDR3aa: CASSLGTSGSNEQYF

abundance: many
d_gene: NA
v_gene: TRBV28
j_gene: TRBJ1-1
CDR3nt: TGTGCCAGCAGTTCAGGCCGGGGAGAGAACACTGAAGCTTTCTTT
CDR3aa: CASSSGRGENTEAFF

abundance: NA
d_gene: NA
v_gene: TRBV2
j_gene: TRBJ2-1
CDR3nt: TGTGCCAGCAGTTTCCCGTCAGCGATCCCGGGGTACAATGAGCAGTTCTTC
CDR3aa: CASSFPSAIPGYNEQFF

abundance: NA
d_gene: NA
v_gene: TRBV6-5
j_gene: TRBJ2-7
CDR3nt: TGTGCCAGCAGTTACGGGCACCCTACAAACTCCTACGAGCAGTACTTC
CDR3aa: CASSYGHPTNSYEQYF

abundance: NA
d_gene: NA
v_gene: TRBV28
j_gene: TRBJ1-1
CDR3nt: TGTGCCAGCAGTTTAGTGTCTGGCGAAGCTTTCTTT
CDR3aa: CASSLVSGEAFF

abundance: many
d_gene: NA
v_gene: TRBV19
j_gene: TRBJ1-5
CDR3nt: TGTGCCAGTAGCGCGGGGGTGGGCAGAAATCAGCCCCAGCATTTT
CDR3aa: CASSAGVGRNQPQHF

abundance: NA
d_gene: NA
v_gene: TRBV6-1
j_gene: TRBJ2-6
CDR3nt: TGTGCCAGCAGTGAAGCGTTGGATGCGGTGGCCGGGGCCAACGTCCTGACTTTC
CDR3aa: CASSEALDAVAGANVLTF

abundance: few
d_gene: NA
v_gene: TRBV12-5
j_gene: TRBJ2-1
CDR3nt: TGTGCTAGTGGCCGGGGCCGAGGCTCCTACAATGAGCAGTTCTTC
CDR3aa: CASGRGRGSYNEQFF

abundance: many
d_gene: NA
v_gene: TRBV15
j_gene: TRBJ1-1
CDR3nt: TGTGCCACCAGCAGAGCGGGACAGAACACTGAAGCTTTCTTT
CDR3aa: CATSRAGQNTEAFF

abundance: few
d_gene: TRBD1
v_gene: TRBV29-1
j_gene: TRBJ2-1
CDR3nt: TGCAGCGTTTTTGGGACAGGGGGATACAATGAGCAGTTCTTC
CDR3aa: CSVFGTGGYNEQFF

abundance: NA
d_gene: TRBD2
v_gene: TRBV20-1
j_gene: TRBJ2-7
CDR3nt: TGCAGTGCTAGACCCGAGACTAGCGGATCCTACGAGCAGTACTTC
CDR3aa: CSARPETSGSYEQYF

abundance: few
d_gene: TRBD1
v_gene: TRBV6-1
j_gene: TRBJ1-3
CDR3nt: TGTGCCAGCACCGATTACGGACAGGCCATCACCATATATTTT
CDR3aa: CASTDYGQAITIYF

abundance: many
d_gene: TRBD2
v_gene: TRBV9
j_gene: TRBJ2-2
CDR3nt: TGTGCCAGCAGCGTAGCTTTCCTAGCGGGAGCGGACGGGGAGCTGTTTTTT
CDR3aa: CASSVAFLAGADGELFF

abundance: many
d_gene: NA
v_gene: TRBV3-1
j_gene: TRBJ1-2
CDR3nt: TGTGCCAGCAGCCAGCAGCCCAATGGCTACACCTTC
CDR3aa: CASSQQPNGYTF

abundance: many
d_gene: NA
v_gene: TRBV6-1
j_gene: TRBJ1-1
CDR3nt: TGTGCCAGCAGTGATCTCCACACTGAAGCTTTCTTT
CDR3aa: CASSDLHTEAFF

abundance: NA
d_gene: TRBD2
v_gene: TRBV9
j_gene: TRBJ2-7
CDR3nt: TGTGCCAGCAGCCCCCGCCGGGGGAGCGGGAGGTCCTCCTACGAGCAGTACTTC
CDR3aa: CASSPRRGSGRSSYEQYF

abundance: NA
d_gene: NA
v_gene: TRBV11-2
j_gene: TRBJ2-7
CDR3nt: TGTGCCAGCAGCAGAGAGGGGGGGGCCTACGAGCAGTACTTC
CDR3aa: CASSREGGAYEQYF

abundance: NA
d_gene: TRBD2
v_gene: TRBV7-9
j_gene: TRBJ2-1
CDR3nt: TGTGCCAGCAGCTTACTACGGACAGGGAGGGTGCTAGCGGGAGGCCACAATGAGCAGTTCTTC
CDR3aa: CASSLLRTGRVLAGGHNEQFF

abundance: many
d_gene: TRBD2
v_gene: TRBV6-1
j_gene: TRBJ2-7
CDR3nt: TGTGCCAGCGGGACTAGCGGAGTCCACGAGCAGTACTTC
CDR3aa: CASGTSGVHEQYF

abundance: many
d_gene: NA
v_gene: TRBV28
j_gene: TRBJ1-1
CDR3nt: TGTGCCAGCACTCCCCACAAGAACACTGAAGCTTTCTTT
CDR3aa: CASTPHKNTEAFF

abundance: few
d_gene: NA
v_gene: TRBV7-9
j_gene: TRBJ1-1
CDR3nt: TGTGCCAGCAGCGAACAGGGCGGTCGCACTGAAGCTTTCTTT
CDR3aa: CASSEQGGRTEAFF

abundance: many
d_gene: TRBD2
v_gene: TRBV2
j_gene: TRBJ2-5
CDR3nt: TGTGCCAGCAGTTCTAGCGGGAGAGGGGAGACCCAGTACTTC
CDR3aa: CASSSSGRGETQYF

abundance: NA
d_gene: NA
v_gene: TRBV20-1
j_gene: TRBJ1-5
CDR3nt: TGCAGTGCTAGAGGCCCTGGGACACCGGTTAGCAATCAGCCCCAGCATTTT
CDR3aa: CSARGPGTPVSNQPQHF

abundance: many
d_gene: NA
v_gene: TRBV27
j_gene: TRBJ1-2
CDR3nt: TGTGCCAGCAAGGGTGGACTCCTCCCGGGGGGCTACACCTTC
CDR3aa: CASKGGLLPGGYTF

abundance: many
d_gene: NA
v_gene: TRBV12-3/TRBV12-4
j_gene: TRBJ1-2
CDR3nt: TGTGCCAGCAGCTTTCTGCTGGGGGCGTCAACTAACTATGGCTACACCTTC
CDR3aa: CASSFLLGASTNYGYTF